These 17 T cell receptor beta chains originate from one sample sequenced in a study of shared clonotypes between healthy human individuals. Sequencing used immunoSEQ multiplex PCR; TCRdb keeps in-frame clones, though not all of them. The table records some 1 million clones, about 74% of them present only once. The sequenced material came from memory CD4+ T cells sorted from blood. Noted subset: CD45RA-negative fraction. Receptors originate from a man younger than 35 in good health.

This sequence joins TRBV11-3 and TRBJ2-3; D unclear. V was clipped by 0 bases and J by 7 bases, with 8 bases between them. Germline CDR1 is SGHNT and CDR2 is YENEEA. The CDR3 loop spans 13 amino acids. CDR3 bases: TGTGCCAGCAGCTTAGATGTTGGAAATACGCAGTATTTT. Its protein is CASSLDVGNTQYF.

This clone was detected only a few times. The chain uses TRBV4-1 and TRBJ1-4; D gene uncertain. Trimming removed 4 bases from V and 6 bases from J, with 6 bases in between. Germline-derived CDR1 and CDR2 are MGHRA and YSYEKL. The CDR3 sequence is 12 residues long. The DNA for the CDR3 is TGCGCCAGCAGCCTGACTCATGAAAAACTGTTTTTT. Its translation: CASSLTHEKLFF.

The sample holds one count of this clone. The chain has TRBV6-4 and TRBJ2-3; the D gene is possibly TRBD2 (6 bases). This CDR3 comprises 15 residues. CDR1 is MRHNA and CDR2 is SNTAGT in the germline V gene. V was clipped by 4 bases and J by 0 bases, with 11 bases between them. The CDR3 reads CASSGAGTSTDTQYF. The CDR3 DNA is TGTGCCAGCAGTGGGGCGGGAACTAGCACAGATACGCAGTATTTT.

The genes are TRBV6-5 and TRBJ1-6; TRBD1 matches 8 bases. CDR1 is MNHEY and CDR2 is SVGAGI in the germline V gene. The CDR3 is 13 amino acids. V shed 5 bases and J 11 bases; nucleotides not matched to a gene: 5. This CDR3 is CASSDRGSPPLHF. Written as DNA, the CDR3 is TGTGCCAGCAGTGACAGGGGATCCCCACCCCTCCACTTT.

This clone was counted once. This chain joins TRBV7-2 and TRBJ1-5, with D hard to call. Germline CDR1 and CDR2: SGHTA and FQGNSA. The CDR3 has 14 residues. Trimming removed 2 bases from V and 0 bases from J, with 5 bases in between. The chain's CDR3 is CASSLKTSNQPQHF. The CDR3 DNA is TGTGCCAGCAGCTTAAAGACTAGCAATCAGCCCCAGCATTTT.

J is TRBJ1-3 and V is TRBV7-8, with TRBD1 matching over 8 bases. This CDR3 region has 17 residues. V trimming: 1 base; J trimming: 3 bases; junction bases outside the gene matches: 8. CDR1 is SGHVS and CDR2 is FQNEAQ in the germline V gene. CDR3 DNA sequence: TGTGCCAGCAGCTTAGAAGCGTGGACAGGGTTTGGAAACACCATATATTTT. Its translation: CASSLEAWTGFGNTIYF.

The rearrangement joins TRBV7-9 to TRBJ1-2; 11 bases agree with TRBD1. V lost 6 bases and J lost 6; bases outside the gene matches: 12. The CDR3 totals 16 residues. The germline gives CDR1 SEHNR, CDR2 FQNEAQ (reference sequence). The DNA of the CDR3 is TGTGCCAGCAGTTCGTCGAGTGGACAGGGGGCCGATGGCTACACCTTC. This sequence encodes CASSSSSGQGADGYTF.

CDR3 sequence (DNA): TGTGCTAGTGGCCCGGGGACAGGGAAAACTAATGAAAAACTGTTTTTT. Protein: CASGPGTGKTNEKLFF. This chain uses TRBV12-5 with TRBJ1-4; 9 bases line up with TRBD1. Per germline, CDR1 LGHNT and CDR2 FRNRAP. V shed 6 bases and J 1 base; nucleotides not matched to a gene: 6. This CDR3 is built from 16 residues.

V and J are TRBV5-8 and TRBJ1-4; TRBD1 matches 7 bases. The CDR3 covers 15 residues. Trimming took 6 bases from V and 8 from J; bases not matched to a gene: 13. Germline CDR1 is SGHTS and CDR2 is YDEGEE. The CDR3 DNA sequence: TGTGCCAGCAACCACCCCGACAGGGAGATAGAAAAACTGTTTTTT. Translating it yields CASNHPDREIEKLFF.

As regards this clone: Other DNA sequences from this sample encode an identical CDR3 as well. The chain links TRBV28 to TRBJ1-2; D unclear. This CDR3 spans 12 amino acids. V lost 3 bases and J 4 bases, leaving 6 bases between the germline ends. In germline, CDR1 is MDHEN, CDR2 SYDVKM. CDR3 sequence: CASSFRGYGYTF. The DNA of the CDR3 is TGTGCCAGCAGTTTCCGGGGCTATGGCTACACCTTC.

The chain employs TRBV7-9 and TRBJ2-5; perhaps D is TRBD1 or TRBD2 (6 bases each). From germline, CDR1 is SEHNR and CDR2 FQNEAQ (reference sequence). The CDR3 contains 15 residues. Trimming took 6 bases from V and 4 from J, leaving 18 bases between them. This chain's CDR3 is CASSAEGGGLETQYF. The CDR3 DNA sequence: TGTGCCAGCAGTGCGGAAGGGGGAGGTTTAGAGACCCAGTACTTC. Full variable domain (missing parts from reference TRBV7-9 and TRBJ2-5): DTGVSQNPRHKITKRGQNVTFRCDPISEHNRLYWYRQTLGQGPEFLTYFQNEAQLEKSRLLSDRFSAERPKGSFSTLEIQRTEQGDSAMYLCASSAEGGGLETQYFGPGTRLLVL.

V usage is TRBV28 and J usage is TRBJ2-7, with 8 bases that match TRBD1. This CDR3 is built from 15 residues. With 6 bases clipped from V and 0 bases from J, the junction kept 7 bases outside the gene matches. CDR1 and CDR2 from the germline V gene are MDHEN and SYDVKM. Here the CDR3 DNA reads TGTGCCAGCAGGAGAATGGGACAGGTCTCCTACGAGCAGTACTTC. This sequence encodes CASRRMGQVSYEQYF.

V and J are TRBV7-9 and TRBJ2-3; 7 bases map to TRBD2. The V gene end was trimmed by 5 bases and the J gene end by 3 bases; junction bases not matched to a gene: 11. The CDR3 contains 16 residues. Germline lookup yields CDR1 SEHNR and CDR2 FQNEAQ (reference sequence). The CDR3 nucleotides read TGTGCCAGCAGCCCCCGTGGCGGGAGCCTAACAGATACGCAGTATTTT. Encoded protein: CASSPRGGSLTDTQYF.

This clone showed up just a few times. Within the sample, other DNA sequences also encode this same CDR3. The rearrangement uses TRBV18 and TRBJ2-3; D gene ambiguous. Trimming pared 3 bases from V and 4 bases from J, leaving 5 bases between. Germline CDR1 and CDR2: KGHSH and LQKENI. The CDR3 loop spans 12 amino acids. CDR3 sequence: CASSPKADTQYF. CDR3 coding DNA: TGTGCCAGCTCACCGAAGGCAGATACGCAGTATTTT.

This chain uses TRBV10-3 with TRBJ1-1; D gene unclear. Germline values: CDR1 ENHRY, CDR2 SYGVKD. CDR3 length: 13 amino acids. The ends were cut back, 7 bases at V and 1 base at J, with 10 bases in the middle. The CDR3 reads CAIKVPGNTEAFF. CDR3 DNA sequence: TGTGCCATCAAAGTTCCAGGGAACACTGAAGCTTTCTTT.

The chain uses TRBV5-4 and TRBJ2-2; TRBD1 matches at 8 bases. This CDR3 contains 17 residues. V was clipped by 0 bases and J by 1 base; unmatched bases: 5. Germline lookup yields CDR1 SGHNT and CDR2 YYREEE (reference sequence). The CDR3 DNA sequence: TGTGCCAGCAGCTTGGGGGGGACAGGACAGAACACCGGGGAGCTGTTTTTT. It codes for CASSLGGTGQNTGELFF.

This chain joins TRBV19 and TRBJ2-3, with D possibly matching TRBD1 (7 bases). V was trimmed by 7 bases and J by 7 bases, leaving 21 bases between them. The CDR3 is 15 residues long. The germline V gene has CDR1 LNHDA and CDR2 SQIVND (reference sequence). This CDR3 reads CASTQGGPALYTQYF. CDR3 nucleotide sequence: TGTGCCAGTACCCAGGGGGGCCCGGCCCTTTATACGCAGTATTTT. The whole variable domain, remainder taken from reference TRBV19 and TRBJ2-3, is DGGITQSPKYLFRKEGQNVTLSCEQNLNHDAMYWYRQDPGQGLRLIYYSQIVNDFQKGDIAEGYSVSREKKESFPLTVTSAQKNPTAFYLCASTQGGPALYTQYFGPGTRLTVL.